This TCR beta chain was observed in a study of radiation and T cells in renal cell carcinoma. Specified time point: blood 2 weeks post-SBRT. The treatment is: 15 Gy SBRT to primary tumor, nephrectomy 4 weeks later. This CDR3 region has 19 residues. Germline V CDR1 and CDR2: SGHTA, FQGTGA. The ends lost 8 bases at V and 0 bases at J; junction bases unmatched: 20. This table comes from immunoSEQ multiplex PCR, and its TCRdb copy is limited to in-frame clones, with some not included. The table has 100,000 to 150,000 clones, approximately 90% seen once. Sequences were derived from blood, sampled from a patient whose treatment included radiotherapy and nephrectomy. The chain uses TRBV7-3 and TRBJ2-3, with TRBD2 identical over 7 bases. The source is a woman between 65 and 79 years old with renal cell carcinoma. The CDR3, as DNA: TGTGCCAGCGCCCCGGGACCAGCGGGGAGGGGCGCCAGCACAGATACGCAGTATTTT. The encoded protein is CASAPGPAGRGASTDTQYF. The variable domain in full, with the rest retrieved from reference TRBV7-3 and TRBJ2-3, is GAGVSQTPSNKVTEKGKYVELRCDPISGHTALYWYRQSLGQGPEFLIYFQGTGAADDSGLPNDRFFAVRPEGSVSTLKIQRTERGDSAVYLCASAPGPAGRGASTDTQYFGPGTRLTVL.